Listed below are T cell receptor beta chains from one sample, sequenced in a study of vaccination and CD4 T cells after COVID-19. Their target antigens are unknown. TCRdb itself ran the PCR reads through MiXCR, one entry per CDR3 protein. The sample holds fewer than 7,000 distinct CDR3 sequences, around 34% seen once. The specimen was CD4+ T cells from blood, cultured in vitro. These receptors originate from a human donor in good health. CDR3s include the opening cysteine and the closing phenylalanine or tryptophan. Each record gives: CDR3 length, V gene, D gene, J gene, clone size, CDR3 DNA, CDR3 protein. D genes are given only for firm matches. The size of a clone is reported for some rows only, either as once, few or many, or as a class for expanded clones.

CDR3 length: 16
V gene: TRBV6-2/TRBV6-3
D gene: TRBD1
J gene: TRBJ1-2
clone size: NA
CDR3 DNA: TGTGCCAGCAGCCGTCTCGGACCCGACAGGGGTAAAGGCTACACCTTC
CDR3 protein: CASSRLGPDRGKGYTF

CDR3 length: 15
V gene: TRBV6-1
D gene: NA
J gene: TRBJ1-2
clone size: few
CDR3 DNA: TGTGCCAGCAGTGAAGCGCGGTCCGCTAACTATGGCTACACCTTC
CDR3 protein: CASSEARSANYGYTF

CDR3 length: 14
V gene: TRBV12-3/TRBV12-4
D gene: NA
J gene: TRBJ1-1
clone size: NA
CDR3 DNA: TGTGCCAGCAGCCTGGGACGGAAGAACACTGAAGCTTTCTTT
CDR3 protein: CASSLGRKNTEAFF

CDR3 length: 14
V gene: TRBV5-8
D gene: NA
J gene: TRBJ2-2
clone size: NA
CDR3 DNA: TGTGCCAGCAGCTTGGACATGAACACCGGGGAGCTGTTTTTT
CDR3 protein: CASSLDMNTGELFF

CDR3 length: 16
V gene: TRBV28
D gene: TRBD1
J gene: TRBJ1-1
clone size: few
CDR3 DNA: TGTGCCAGCAGTAGGAGGGGGCCGGGGGGGTTGACTGAAGCTTTCTTT
CDR3 protein: CASSRRGPGGLTEAFF

CDR3 length: 17
V gene: TRBV19
D gene: TRBD2
J gene: TRBJ2-3
clone size: NA
CDR3 DNA: TGTGCCAGTAGTACGACCGGGGGATTAGCGGGACCAGATACGCAGTATTTT
CDR3 protein: CASSTTGGLAGPDTQYF

CDR3 length: 14
V gene: TRBV6-1
D gene: TRBD1
J gene: TRBJ2-2
clone size: once
CDR3 DNA: TGTGCCAGCAGCACAGGGGCTAGCACCGGGGAGCTGTTTTTT
CDR3 protein: CASSTGASTGELFF

CDR3 length: 12
V gene: TRBV24-1
D gene: NA
J gene: TRBJ2-2
clone size: few
CDR3 DNA: TGTGCCACCAGGGGAATTCTTGGGGAGCTGTTTTTT
CDR3 protein: CATRGILGELFF

CDR3 length: 15
V gene: TRBV6-2/TRBV6-3
D gene: TRBD1
J gene: TRBJ2-1
clone size: NA
CDR3 DNA: TGTGCCAGCAGTAACCGGGACAGGGGTCTCAATGAGCAGTTCTTC
CDR3 protein: CASSNRDRGLNEQFF

CDR3 length: 15
V gene: TRBV2
D gene: NA
J gene: TRBJ1-5
clone size: few
CDR3 DNA: TGTGCCAGCAGTGGAGACCGGGACCCCATCCAGCCCCAGCATTTT
CDR3 protein: CASSGDRDPIQPQHF

CDR3 length: 16
V gene: TRBV14
D gene: TRBD2
J gene: TRBJ2-5
clone size: few
CDR3 DNA: TGTGCCAGCAGCCAAGGAGGTGGCGGGAGTGGTGAGACCCAGTACTTC
CDR3 protein: CASSQGGGGSGETQYF

CDR3 length: 15
V gene: TRBV14
D gene: NA
J gene: TRBJ1-6
clone size: few
CDR3 DNA: TGTGCCAGCAGCCAGATGGGGCCGAATAATTCACCCCTCCACTTT
CDR3 protein: CASSQMGPNNSPLHF

CDR3 length: 12
V gene: TRBV6-2/TRBV6-3
D gene: NA
J gene: TRBJ1-2
clone size: NA
CDR3 DNA: TGTGCCAGCAGTTGGGCCGAGCTGGGCTACACCTTC
CDR3 protein: CASSWAELGYTF